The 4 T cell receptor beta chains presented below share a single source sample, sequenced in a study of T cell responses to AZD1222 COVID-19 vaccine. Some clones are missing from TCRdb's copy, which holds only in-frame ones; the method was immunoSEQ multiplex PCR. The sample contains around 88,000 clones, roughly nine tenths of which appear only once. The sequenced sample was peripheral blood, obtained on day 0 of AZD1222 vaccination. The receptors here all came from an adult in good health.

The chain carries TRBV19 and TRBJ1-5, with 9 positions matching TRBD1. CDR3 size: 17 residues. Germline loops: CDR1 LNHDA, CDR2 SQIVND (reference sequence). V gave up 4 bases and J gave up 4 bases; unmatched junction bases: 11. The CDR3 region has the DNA TGTGCCAGTAGTACCCCCCGGGACAGGGTTGGGAATCAGCCCCAGCATTTT. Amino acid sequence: CASSTPRDRVGNQPQHF.

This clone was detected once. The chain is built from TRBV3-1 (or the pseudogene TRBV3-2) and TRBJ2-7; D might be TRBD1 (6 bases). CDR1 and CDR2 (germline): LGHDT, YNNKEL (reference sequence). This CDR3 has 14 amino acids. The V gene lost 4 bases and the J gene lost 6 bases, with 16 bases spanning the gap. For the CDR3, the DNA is TGTGCCAGCAGCCTCCCGACAGGATCTGGCGAGCAGTACTTC. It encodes CASSLPTGSGEQYF.

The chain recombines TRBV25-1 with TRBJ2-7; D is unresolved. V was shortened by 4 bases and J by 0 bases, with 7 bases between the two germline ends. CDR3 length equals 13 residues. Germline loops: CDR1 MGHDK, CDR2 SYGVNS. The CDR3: CASSGKSSYEQYF. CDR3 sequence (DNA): TGTGCCAGCAGTGGTAAGAGCTCCTACGAGCAGTACTTC.

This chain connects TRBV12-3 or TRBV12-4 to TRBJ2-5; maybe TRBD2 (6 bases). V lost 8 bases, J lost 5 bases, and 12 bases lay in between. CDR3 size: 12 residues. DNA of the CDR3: TGTGCCAGCGGTGGGAGGTGGGAGACCCAGTACTTC. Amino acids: CASGGRWETQYF.